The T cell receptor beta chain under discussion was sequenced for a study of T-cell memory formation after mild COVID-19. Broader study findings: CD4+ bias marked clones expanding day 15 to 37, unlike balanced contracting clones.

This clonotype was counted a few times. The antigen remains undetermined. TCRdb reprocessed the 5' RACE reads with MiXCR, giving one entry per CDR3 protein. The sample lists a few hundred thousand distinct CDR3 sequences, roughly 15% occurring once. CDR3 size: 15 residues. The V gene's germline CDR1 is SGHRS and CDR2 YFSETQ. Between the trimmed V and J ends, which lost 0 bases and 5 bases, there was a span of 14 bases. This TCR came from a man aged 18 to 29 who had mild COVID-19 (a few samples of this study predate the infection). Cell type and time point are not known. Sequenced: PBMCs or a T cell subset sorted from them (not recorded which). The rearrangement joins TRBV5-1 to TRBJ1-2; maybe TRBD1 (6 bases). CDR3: CASSLGGGRIYGYTF. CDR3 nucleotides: TGCGCCAGCAGCTTGGGAGGGGGACGGATATATGGCTACACCTTC. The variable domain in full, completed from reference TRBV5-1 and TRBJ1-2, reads KAGVTQTPRYLIKTRGQQVTLSCSPISGHRSVSWYQQTPGQGLQFLFEYFSETQRNKGNFPGRFSGRQFSNSRSEMNVSTLELGDSALYLCASSLGGGRIYGYTFGSGTRLTVV.